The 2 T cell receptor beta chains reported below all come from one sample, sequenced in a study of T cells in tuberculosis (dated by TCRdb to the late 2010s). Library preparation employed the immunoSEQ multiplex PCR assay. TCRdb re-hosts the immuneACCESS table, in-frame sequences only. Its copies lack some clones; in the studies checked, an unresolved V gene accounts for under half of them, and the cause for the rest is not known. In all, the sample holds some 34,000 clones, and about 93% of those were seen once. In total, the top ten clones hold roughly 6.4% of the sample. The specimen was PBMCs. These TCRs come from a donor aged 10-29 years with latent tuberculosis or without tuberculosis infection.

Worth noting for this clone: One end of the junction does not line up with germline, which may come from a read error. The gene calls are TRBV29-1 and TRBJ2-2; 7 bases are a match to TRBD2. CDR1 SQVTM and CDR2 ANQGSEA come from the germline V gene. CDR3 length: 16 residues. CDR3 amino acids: CSVHTGTTMNAGELFF. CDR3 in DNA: TGCAGCGTCCACACTGGGACTACTATGAACGCCGGGGAGCTGTTTTTT.

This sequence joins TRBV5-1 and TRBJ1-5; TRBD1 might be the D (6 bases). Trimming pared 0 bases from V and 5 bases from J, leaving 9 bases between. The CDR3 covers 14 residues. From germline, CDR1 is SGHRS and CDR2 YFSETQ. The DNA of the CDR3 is TGCGCCAGCAGCTTGGTAGGGGGAGATCAGCCCCAGCATTTT. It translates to CASSLVGGDQPQHF.